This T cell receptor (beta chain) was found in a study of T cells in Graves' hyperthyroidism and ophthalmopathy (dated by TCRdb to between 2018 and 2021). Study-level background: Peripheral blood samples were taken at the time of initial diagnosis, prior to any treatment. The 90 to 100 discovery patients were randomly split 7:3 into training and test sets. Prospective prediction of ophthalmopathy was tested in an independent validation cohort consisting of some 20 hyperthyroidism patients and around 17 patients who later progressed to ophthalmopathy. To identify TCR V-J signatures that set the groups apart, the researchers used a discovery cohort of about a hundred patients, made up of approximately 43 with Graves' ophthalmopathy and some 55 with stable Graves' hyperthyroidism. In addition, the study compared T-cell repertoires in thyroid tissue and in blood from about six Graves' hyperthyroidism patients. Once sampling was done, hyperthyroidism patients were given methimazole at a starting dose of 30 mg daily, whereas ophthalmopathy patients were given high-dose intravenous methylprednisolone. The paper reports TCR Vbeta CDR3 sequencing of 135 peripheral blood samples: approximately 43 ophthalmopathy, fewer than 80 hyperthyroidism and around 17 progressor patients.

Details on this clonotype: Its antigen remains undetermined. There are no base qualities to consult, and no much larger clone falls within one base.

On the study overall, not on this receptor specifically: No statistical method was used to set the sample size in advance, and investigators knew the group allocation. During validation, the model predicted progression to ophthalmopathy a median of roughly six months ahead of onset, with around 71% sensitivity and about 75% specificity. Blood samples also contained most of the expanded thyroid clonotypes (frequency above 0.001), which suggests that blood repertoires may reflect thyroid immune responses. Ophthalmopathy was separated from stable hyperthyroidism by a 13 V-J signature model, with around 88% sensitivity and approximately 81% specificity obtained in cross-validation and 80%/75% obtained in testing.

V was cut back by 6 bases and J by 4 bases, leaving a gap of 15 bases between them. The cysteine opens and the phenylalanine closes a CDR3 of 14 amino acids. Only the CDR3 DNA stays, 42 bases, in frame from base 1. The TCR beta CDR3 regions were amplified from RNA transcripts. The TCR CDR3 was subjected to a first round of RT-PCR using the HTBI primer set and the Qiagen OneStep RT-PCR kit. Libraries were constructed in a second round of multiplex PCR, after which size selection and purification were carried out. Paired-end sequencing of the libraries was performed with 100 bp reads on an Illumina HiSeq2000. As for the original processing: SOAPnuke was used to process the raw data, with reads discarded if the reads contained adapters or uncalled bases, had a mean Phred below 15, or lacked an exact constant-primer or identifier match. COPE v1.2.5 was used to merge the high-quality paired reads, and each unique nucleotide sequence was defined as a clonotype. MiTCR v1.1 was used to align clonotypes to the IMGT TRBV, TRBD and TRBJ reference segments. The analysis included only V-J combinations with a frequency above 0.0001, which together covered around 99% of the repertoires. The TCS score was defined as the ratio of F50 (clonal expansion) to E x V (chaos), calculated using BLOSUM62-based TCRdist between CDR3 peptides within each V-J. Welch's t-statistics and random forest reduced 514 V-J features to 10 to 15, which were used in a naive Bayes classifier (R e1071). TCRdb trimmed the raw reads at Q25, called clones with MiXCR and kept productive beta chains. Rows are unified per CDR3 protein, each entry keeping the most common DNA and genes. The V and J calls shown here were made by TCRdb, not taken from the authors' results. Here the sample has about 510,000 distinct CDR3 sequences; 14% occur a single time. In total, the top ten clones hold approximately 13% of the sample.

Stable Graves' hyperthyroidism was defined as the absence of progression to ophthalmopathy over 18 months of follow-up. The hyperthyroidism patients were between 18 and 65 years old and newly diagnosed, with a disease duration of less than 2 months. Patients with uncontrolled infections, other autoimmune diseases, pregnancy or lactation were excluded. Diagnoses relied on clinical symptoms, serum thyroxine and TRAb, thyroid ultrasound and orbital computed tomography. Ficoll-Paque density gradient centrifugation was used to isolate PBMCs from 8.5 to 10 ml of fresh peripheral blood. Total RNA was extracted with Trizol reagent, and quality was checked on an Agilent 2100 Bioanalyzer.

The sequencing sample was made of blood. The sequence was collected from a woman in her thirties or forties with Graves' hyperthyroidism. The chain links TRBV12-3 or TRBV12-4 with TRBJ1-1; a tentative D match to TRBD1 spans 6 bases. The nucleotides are TGTGCCAGCAGCTTCACGGACAGACCCACTGAAGCTTTCTTT. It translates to CASSFTDRPTEAFF.